This TCR beta chain was sequenced during a study of ipilimumab plus nivolumab after autologous stem cell transplantation. General study points: The authors say TCR, Treg and microbiome findings warrant further study.

The CDR3 consists of 14 residues. The germline V and J ends were trimmed by 6 bases and 0 bases, with 10 bases remaining between them. Germline lookup yields CDR1 LNHDA and CDR2 SQIVND (reference sequence). Sequencing used immunoSEQ multiplex PCR; TCRdb keeps in-frame clones, though not all of them. The sample carries some 9,800 clones, over 60% recorded once. This clone was seen a few times. Its antigen remains unidentified. Checkpoint therapy with ipilimumab 1 mg/kg began 14 to 28 days after transplant. Specimen: PBMCs, collected in a trial of ipilimumab plus nivolumab as post-transplant consolidation. The TCR comes from a female donor with multiple myeloma. The J gene is TRBJ2-3, the V gene TRBV19; D might be TRBD1 (5 bases). The CDR3 sequence: CASSQGSSTDTQYF. The CDR3 nucleotides read TGTGCCAGTAGCCAGGGATCTAGCACAGATACGCAGTATTTT. Together with reference TRBV19 and TRBJ2-3, the CDR3 gives the full variable domain: DGGITQSPKYLFRKEGQNVTLSCEQNLNHDAMYWYRQDPGQGLRLIYYSQIVNDFQKGDIAEGYSVSREKKESFPLTVTSAQKNPTAFYLCASSQGSSTDTQYFGPGTRLTVL.